These 14 T cell receptor beta chains originate from one sample sequenced in a study of blood T cell repertoires in COVID-19. TCRdb's table, derived via immunoSEQ multiplex PCR, lists solely in-frame clones and lacks some. Of about 250,000 clones in the sample, about 82% were seen once. Sequenced input: PBMCs or T cells enriched from blood (not recorded which). Source of these receptors: a woman aged 45-65 years with acute COVID-19.

This chain connects TRBV29-1 to TRBJ1-1; D may be TRBD1 (6 bases). The germline V gene has CDR1 SQVTM and CDR2 ANQGSEA. With 6 bases removed from V and 4 bases from J, the gap between germline ends came to 18 bases. CDR3 length equals 14 residues. CDR3 DNA: TGCAGCGTCGGTCAACAGGGAGGGGGCACTGAAGCTTTCTTT. Its protein product is CSVGQQGGGTEAFF.

The chain has TRBV5-1 and TRBJ2-3, with TRBD2 matching over 9 bases. V trimming: 3 bases; J trimming: 3 bases; junction bases outside the gene matches: 14. This CDR3 is built from 18 residues. CDR1 is SGHRS, CDR2 YFSETQ, per germline. The CDR3: CASSSIQSRGGATDTQYF. The CDR3 DNA is TGCGCCAGCAGCTCGATTCAGTCCCGCGGGGGGGCGACAGATACGCAGTATTTT.

This clone has only one observation. The rearrangement links TRBV6-5 to TRBJ2-1; 9 bases are shared with TRBD2. The germline CDR1 and CDR2 sequences are MNHEY and SVGAGI. Unmatched junction bases numbered 18, after V lost 6 bases and J lost 15 bases. The CDR3 runs to 15 residues. The CDR3 loop is CASSPGSSGGSVVFF. The CDR3 DNA follows: TGTGCCAGCAGCCCCGGTAGCAGCGGGGGGTCTGTGGTGTTCTTC.

The chain links TRBV28 to TRBJ1-2; D possibly corresponds to TRBD1 (6 bases). Germline loops: CDR1 MDHEN, CDR2 SYDVKM. V lost 8 bases and J 7 bases, leaving 17 bases between the germline ends. The CDR3 spans 13 residues. The CDR3 DNA sequence: TGTGCCAGCGGAATTGGGGGGGCCCGTGGCTACACCTTC. Translation gives CASGIGGARGYTF.

This clone was seen only once. CDR3 region: CASSASAIGSMNTEAFF. For the CDR3, the DNA is TGTGCCAGTAGTGCCTCGGCGATCGGTAGCATGAACACTGAAGCTTTCTTT. The V and J genes are TRBV19 and TRBJ1-1; D gene ambiguous. The CDR3 covers 17 residues. The germline gives CDR1 LNHDA, CDR2 SQIVND (reference sequence). V lost 5 bases and J 0 bases, leaving 19 bases between the germline ends.

The chain employs TRBV29-1 and TRBJ1-2; a weak D match, TRBD1 (5 bases). This CDR3 comprises 12 residues. Germline-derived CDR1 and CDR2 are SQVTM and ANQGSEA. The V and J ends lost 4 bases and 10 bases respectively, with 16 bases between them. CDR3 protein: CSVGRGVSDYTF. The CDR3 DNA reads TGCAGCGTTGGTAGGGGCGTTTCCGACTACACCTTC.

The V gene is TRBV29-1, the J gene TRBJ1-1; D gene unclear. The V end was cut by 0 bases, the J end by 5 bases, with 19 bases between. The CDR3 has 16 amino acids. Germline lookup yields CDR1 SQVTM and CDR2 ANQGSEA. CDR3 loop: CSVEDQALLRGTEAFF. The CDR3 nucleotides read TGCAGCGTTGAAGATCAAGCTCTGCTCAGAGGGACTGAAGCTTTCTTT.

The genes are TRBV4-3 and TRBJ1-2; 7 bases align to TRBD1. CDR3 length: 15 residues. J lost 4 bases, V lost 3 bases, and 8 bases had no gene match. Per germline, CDR1 LGHNA and CDR2 YSLEER. In DNA, the CDR3 is TGCGCCAGCAGCCAGAGCGACAGGGCGGGCTATGGCTACACCTTC. Protein sequence: CASSQSDRAGYGYTF.

This chain connects TRBV10-1 to TRBJ1-4; D gene unclear. The CDR3 covers 14 residues. Trimming removed 3 bases from V and 4 bases from J, with 9 bases in between. Germline V gives CDR1 WNHNN, CDR2 SYGVQD (reference sequence). The CDR3 protein is CASSDAQFNEKLFF. The CDR3 nucleotides read TGCGCCAGCAGTGACGCACAGTTTAATGAAAAACTGTTTTTT.

The rearrangement links TRBV28 to TRBJ1-2; D may be TRBD1 (6 bases). CDR1 is MDHEN, CDR2 SYDVKM, per germline. V gave up 2 bases and J gave up 7 bases, with 14 bases separating them. The CDR3 loop spans 14 amino acids. CDR3 region: CASSLAGGVIGYTF. CDR3 in DNA: TGTGCCAGCAGTTTAGCTGGGGGCGTAATTGGCTACACCTTC.

V and J are TRBV19 and TRBJ1-4; maybe TRBD1 (5 bases). V lost 5 bases and J 5 bases, leaving 18 bases between the germline ends. The germline CDR1 and CDR2 sequences are LNHDA and SQIVND (reference sequence). The CDR3 is made up of 16 amino acids. The CDR3 sequence: CASSLQTGISNEKLFF. DNA of the CDR3: TGTGCCAGTAGTTTACAAACAGGTATCTCCAATGAAAAACTGTTTTTT. The full variable domain, completed using reference TRBV19 and TRBJ1-4, is DGGITQSPKYLFRKEGQNVTLSCEQNLNHDAMYWYRQDPGQGLRLIYYSQIVNDFQKGDIAEGYSVSREKKESFPLTVTSAQKNPTAFYLCASSLQTGISNEKLFFGSGTQLSVL.

The chain uses TRBV6-5 and TRBJ2-1; D call uncertain. This CDR3 has 12 amino acids. Per the germline V gene, CDR1 is MNHEY and CDR2 is SVGAGI. Trimming removed 8 bases from V and 3 bases from J, with 8 bases in between. CDR3 sequence reads: CASGQNYNEQFF. The CDR3 DNA follows: TGTGCCAGCGGGCAAAACTACAATGAGCAGTTCTTC.

This clone was counted only a few times. V is TRBV13 and J is TRBJ1-5, with D tentatively TRBD1 (5 bases). The CDR3 has 15 amino acids. CDR1 PRHDT and CDR2 FYEKMQ come from the germline V gene (reference sequence). V was trimmed by 0 bases and J by 7 bases, leaving 13 bases between them. This chain's CDR3 is CASSLGGWGPQPQHF. The DNA of the CDR3 is TGTGCCAGCAGCTTAGGCGGCTGGGGCCCCCAGCCCCAGCATTTT.

The J gene is TRBJ1-1, the V gene TRBV11-2; tentatively, D is TRBD1 (5 bases). CDR1 is SGHAT, CDR2 FQNNGV, per germline. This CDR3 is built from 14 residues. Trimming cost V 1 base and J 7 bases, with 13 bases left between them. The DNA of the CDR3 is TGTGCCAGCAGCTTAGGAGTTTCAGGGCGTGAAGCTTTCTTT. It encodes CASSLGVSGREAFF. The full variable domain, its missing parts supplied by reference TRBV11-2 and TRBJ1-1, is EAGVAQSPRYKIIEKRQSVAFWCNPISGHATLYWYQQILGQGPKLLIQFQNNGVVDDSQLPKDRFSAERLKGVDSTLKIQPAKLEDSAVYLCASSLGVSGREAFFGQGTRLTVV.